This is a list of T cell receptor beta chains from one sample in a study of T-cell reconstitution after alpha-beta-depleted transplantation in children. TCRdb used MiXCR to reprocess the PCR reads, holding one entry per CDR3 protein. The sample carries about 410,000 distinct CDR3 sequences, over 20% recorded once. Specimen: PBMCs from the stem cell graft donor, collected from the stem cell graft. These receptors were collected from a human donor who donated a stem cell graft to a child with acute myeloid leukemia. Both conserved end residues are part of each CDR3. Each record gives: J gene, clone size, V gene, D gene, CDR3 length, CDR3 DNA, CDR3 protein. The D gene is left open where the match is weak. Some rows mark clone size as missing; the rest say once, few, many or name a class of expanded clone.

j_call: TRBJ2-1
clone_size: many
v_call: TRBV6-5
d_call: -
cdr3_length: 14
cdr3_nt: TGTGCCAGCAGCTCCGGGACAACCTACAATGAGCAGTTCTTC
cdr3_aa: CASSSGTTYNEQFF

j_call: TRBJ2-1
clone_size: -
v_call: TRBV7-9
d_call: TRBD2
cdr3_length: 16
cdr3_nt: TGTGCCAGCAGCTTAACCGGACTAGCGGGAGAGTATGAGCAGTTCTTC
cdr3_aa: CASSLTGLAGEYEQFF

j_call: TRBJ2-7
clone_size: -
v_call: TRBV27
d_call: -
cdr3_length: 12
cdr3_nt: TGTGCCAGCAGCTTCTTGTCTGGCGAGCAGTACTTC
cdr3_aa: CASSFLSGEQYF

j_call: TRBJ2-6
clone_size: few
v_call: TRBV12-3/TRBV12-4
d_call: TRBD2
cdr3_length: 13
cdr3_nt: TGTGCCAGCAGTTTAGCAGCGGGGGGTGTCCTGACTTTC
cdr3_aa: CASSLAAGGVLTF

j_call: TRBJ2-1
clone_size: -
v_call: TRBV6-1
d_call: TRBD2
cdr3_length: 15
cdr3_nt: TGTGCCAGCAGCCCTACTAGCGGGGGGTACAATGAGCAGTTCTTC
cdr3_aa: CASSPTSGGYNEQFF

j_call: TRBJ2-1
clone_size: few
v_call: TRBV20-1
d_call: TRBD2
cdr3_length: 16
cdr3_nt: TGCAGTGCTAGAGACCTAGCGGGACGAACCTACAATGAGCAGTTCTTC
cdr3_aa: CSARDLAGRTYNEQFF

j_call: TRBJ1-5
clone_size: few
v_call: TRBV20-1
d_call: -
cdr3_length: 15
cdr3_nt: TGCAGTGCTAGATCGGTAGGTGGCAGCAATCAGCCCCAGCATTTT
cdr3_aa: CSARSVGGSNQPQHF

j_call: TRBJ1-2
clone_size: few
v_call: TRBV12-3/TRBV12-4
d_call: -
cdr3_length: 14
cdr3_nt: TGTGCCAGCAGTTTAGGAGCGGGGAACTATGGCTACACCTTC
cdr3_aa: CASSLGAGNYGYTF

j_call: TRBJ1-6
clone_size: -
v_call: TRBV20-1
d_call: -
cdr3_length: 13
cdr3_nt: TGCAGTGCTGTCCGACCAGGCAGGGAACCCCTCCACTTT
cdr3_aa: CSAVRPGREPLHF

j_call: TRBJ2-7
clone_size: many
v_call: TRBV4-2
d_call: TRBD2
cdr3_length: 13
cdr3_nt: TGTGCCAGCAGCCAAGATCCAGGGACTAAGCAGTACTTC
cdr3_aa: CASSQDPGTKQYF

j_call: TRBJ2-3
clone_size: -
v_call: TRBV24-1
d_call: -
cdr3_length: 14
cdr3_nt: TGTGCCACCAGAGGGGGACTCGCAGCAGATACGCAGTATTTT
cdr3_aa: CATRGGLAADTQYF

j_call: TRBJ2-6
clone_size: -
v_call: TRBV5-1
d_call: -
cdr3_length: 15
cdr3_nt: TGCGCCAGCAGCTTGGCACCCTCTGGGGCCAACGGCCTGACTTTC
cdr3_aa: CASSLAPSGANGLTF

j_call: TRBJ2-3
clone_size: -
v_call: TRBV4-3
d_call: -
cdr3_length: 16
cdr3_nt: TGCGCCAGCAGCCAAGATGTGGGGGGATTCACAGATACGCAGTATTTT
cdr3_aa: CASSQDVGGFTDTQYF

j_call: TRBJ2-3
clone_size: many
v_call: TRBV15
d_call: TRBD2
cdr3_length: 16
cdr3_nt: TGTGCCACCAGCAGAGAGCGGGAGGGAGGCACAGATACGCAGTATTTT
cdr3_aa: CATSREREGGTDTQYF

j_call: TRBJ2-7
clone_size: -
v_call: TRBV10-3
d_call: -
cdr3_length: 15
cdr3_nt: TGTGCCATCAGTGAGTTTAGCCCAAGCTCCTACGAGCAGTACTTC
cdr3_aa: CAISEFSPSSYEQYF

j_call: TRBJ2-1
clone_size: -
v_call: TRBV9
d_call: TRBD1
cdr3_length: 16
cdr3_nt: TGTGCCAGCAGCGCCCGAGGACAGGGAGGAGACGGTGAGCAGTTCTTC
cdr3_aa: CASSARGQGGDGEQFF

j_call: TRBJ2-5
clone_size: -
v_call: TRBV25-1
d_call: -
cdr3_length: 13
cdr3_nt: TGTGCCAGCAGTGAATATTGGCCAGAGACCCAGTACTTC
cdr3_aa: CASSEYWPETQYF

j_call: TRBJ2-2
clone_size: few
v_call: TRBV6-5
d_call: TRBD1
cdr3_length: 15
cdr3_nt: TGTGCCAGCAGTTGGACAGGGGGCAACACCGGGGAGCTGTTTTTT
cdr3_aa: CASSWTGGNTGELFF

j_call: TRBJ2-1
clone_size: once
v_call: TRBV7-9
d_call: TRBD1
cdr3_length: 15
cdr3_nt: TGTGCCAGCAGCTTTGACAGGGGATTCGACAATGAGCAGTTCTTC
cdr3_aa: CASSFDRGFDNEQFF

j_call: TRBJ2-1
clone_size: -
v_call: TRBV5-5
d_call: -
cdr3_length: 12
cdr3_nt: TGTGCCAGCATCCGACAGGACAATGAGCAGTTCTTC
cdr3_aa: CASIRQDNEQFF